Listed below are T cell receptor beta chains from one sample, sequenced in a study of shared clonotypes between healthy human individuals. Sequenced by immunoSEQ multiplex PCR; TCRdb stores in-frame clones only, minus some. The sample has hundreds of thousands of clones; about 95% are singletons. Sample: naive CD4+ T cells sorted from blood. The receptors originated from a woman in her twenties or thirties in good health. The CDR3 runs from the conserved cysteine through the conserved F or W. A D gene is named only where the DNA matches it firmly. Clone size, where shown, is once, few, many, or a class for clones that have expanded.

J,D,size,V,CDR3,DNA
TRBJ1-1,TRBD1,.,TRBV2,CASSQTGVHTEAFF,TGTGCCAGCAGTCAAACAGGGGTTCACACTGAAGCTTTCTTT
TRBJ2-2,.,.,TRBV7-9,CASSLRSRVGTTGELFF,TGTGCCAGCAGCTTACGCTCGAGGGTGGGAACTACCGGGGAGCTGTTTTTT
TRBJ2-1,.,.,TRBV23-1,CASSQLGLAPRKDGTYNEQFF,TGCGCCAGCAGTCAATTAGGGTTAGCGCCAAGGAAAGACGGCACATACAATGAGCAGTTCTTC
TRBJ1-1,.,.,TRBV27,CATKFRLSRTQNTEAFF,TGTGCCACAAAGTTTAGGTTATCGCGGACACAGAACACTGAAGCTTTCTTT
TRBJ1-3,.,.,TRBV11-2,CASSPLRPLLSGNTIYF,TGTGCCAGCAGCCCCCTGAGACCGCTTCTCTCTGGAAACACCATATATTTT
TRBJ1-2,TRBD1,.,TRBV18,CASSPPDRVGGYTF,TGTGCCAGCTCACCCCCTGACAGGGTGGGTGGCTACACCTTC
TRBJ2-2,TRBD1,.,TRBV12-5,CASGRTGGAGTGELFF,TGTGCTAGTGGCCGGACAGGGGGCGCGGGCACCGGGGAGCTGTTTTTT
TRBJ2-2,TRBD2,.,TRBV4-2,CASSLRTSGKINTGELFF,TGTGCCAGCAGCTTAAGGACTAGCGGCAAGATTAACACCGGGGAGCTGTTTTTT
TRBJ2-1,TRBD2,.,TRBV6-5,CASSYLKTSGHNEQFF,TGTGCCAGCAGTTACCTTAAGACTAGCGGGCACAATGAGCAGTTCTTC
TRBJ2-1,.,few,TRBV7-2,CASSLRLDEQFF,TGTGCCAGCAGCTTAAGGTTGGATGAGCAGTTCTTC
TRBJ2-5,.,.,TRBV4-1,CASSLTLGPRKETQYF,TGCGCCAGCAGCCTCACTTTGGGACCCCGGAAAGAGACCCAGTACTTC
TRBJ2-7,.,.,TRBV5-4,CASSMEFGDEQYF,TGTGCCAGCAGCATGGAATTCGGGGACGAGCAGTACTTC
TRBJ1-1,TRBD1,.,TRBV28,CASSLLDRARSEAFF,TGTGCCAGCAGTTTGTTGGACAGGGCCAGGAGTGAAGCTTTCTTT
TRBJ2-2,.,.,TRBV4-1,CASSQMGMSSPNTGELFF,TGCGCCAGCAGCCAGATGGGGATGTCGAGCCCCAACACCGGGGAGCTGTTTTTT
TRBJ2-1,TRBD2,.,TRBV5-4,CASSSPLAGSYNEQFF,TGTGCCAGCAGCTCCCCTCTAGCGGGCTCCTACAATGAGCAGTTCTTC
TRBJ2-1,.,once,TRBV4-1,CASSQGAITYNEQFF,TGCGCCAGCAGCCAGGGGGCGATTACCTACAATGAGCAGTTCTTC
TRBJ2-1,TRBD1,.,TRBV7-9,CASSKGAGAWDYNEQFF,TGTGCCAGCAGCAAGGGGGCAGGGGCCTGGGACTACAATGAGCAGTTCTTC
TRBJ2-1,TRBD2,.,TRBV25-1,CASSVHPGLAGGAEQFF,TGTGCCAGCAGTGTCCACCCGGGACTAGCGGGAGGAGCTGAGCAGTTCTTC
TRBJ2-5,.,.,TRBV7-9,CASSSQAQETQYF,TGTGCCAGCAGCTCGCAGGCCCAGGAGACCCAGTACTTC
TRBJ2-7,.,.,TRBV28,CASSWAGLLYEQYF,TGTGCCAGCAGTTGGGCGGGGTTATTATACGAGCAGTACTTC
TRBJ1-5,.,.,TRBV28,CASSGGAYSNQPQHF,TGTGCCAGCAGTGGGGGGGCCTATAGCAATCAGCCCCAGCATTTT
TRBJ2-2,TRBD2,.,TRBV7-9,CASSFGLAGGSNTGELFF,TGTGCCAGCAGCTTTGGACTAGCGGGAGGATCGAACACCGGGGAGCTGTTTTTT
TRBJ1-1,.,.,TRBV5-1,CASSKQTLNTEAFF,TGCGCCAGCAGCAAACAGACCCTGAACACTGAAGCTTTCTTT
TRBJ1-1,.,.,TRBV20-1,CSASRGPFF,TGCAGTGCTAGTAGAGGTCCTTTCTTT
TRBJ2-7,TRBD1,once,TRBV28,CASVLGTGTYEQYF,TGTGCCAGTGTCCTCGGGACAGGAACCTACGAGCAGTACTTC
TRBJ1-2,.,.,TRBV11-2,CASSFTQGLNYGYTF,TGTGCCAGCAGCTTTACACAGGGATTGAACTATGGCTACACCTTC
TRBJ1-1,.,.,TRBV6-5,CASSYVVRRETEAFF,TGTGCCAGCAGTTACGTGGTAAGGAGGGAGACTGAAGCTTTCTTT
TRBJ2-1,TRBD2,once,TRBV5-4,CASSRSSGRAYNEQFF,TGTGCCAGCAGCAGATCTAGCGGGAGGGCCTACAATGAGCAGTTCTTC
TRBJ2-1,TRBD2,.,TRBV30,CAWSVAGGGEQFF,TGTGCCTGGAGTGTGGCGGGAGGGGGCGAGCAGTTCTTC
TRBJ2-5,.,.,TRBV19,CASSIAWQGGETQYF,TGTGCCAGTAGTATAGCTTGGCAGGGCGGCGAGACCCAGTACTTC
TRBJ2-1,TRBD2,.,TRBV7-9,CASTLLGRAGNEQFF,TGTGCCAGCACCCTCCTCGGGAGGGCCGGGAATGAGCAGTTCTTC
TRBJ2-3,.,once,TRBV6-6,CASSFSSTDTQYF,TGTGCCAGCAGTTTTTCTAGCACAGATACGCAGTATTTT
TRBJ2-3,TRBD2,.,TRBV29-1,CSVVTREDTDTQYF,TGCAGCGTTGTCACCCGGGAGGACACAGATACGCAGTATTTT
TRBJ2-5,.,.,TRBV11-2,CASSLAETQYF,TGTGCCAGCAGCTTAGCGGAGACCCAGTACTTC
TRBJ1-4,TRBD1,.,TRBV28,CASSFGRGNALVATNEKLFF,TGTGCCAGCAGTTTTGGCAGGGGGAATGCGCTAGTTGCAACTAATGAAAAACTGTTTTTT
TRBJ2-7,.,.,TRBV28,CASSRPGQLYEQYF,TGTGCCAGCAGTCGACCGGGACAACTCTACGAGCAGTACTTC
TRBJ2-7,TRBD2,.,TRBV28,CASRIAGAIDEQYF,TGTGCCAGCCGGATAGCGGGAGCGATAGACGAGCAGTACTTC
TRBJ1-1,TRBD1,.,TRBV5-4,CASSPEAGGLYTEAFF,TGTGCCAGCAGCCCGGAGGCAGGGGGCCTCTACACTGAAGCTTTCTTT
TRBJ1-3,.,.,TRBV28,CASGQLSSGNTIYF,TGTGCCAGCGGACAGCTGAGCTCTGGAAACACCATATATTTT
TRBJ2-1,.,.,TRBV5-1,CASSLVGNSYNEQFF,TGCGCCAGCAGCTTGGTTGGTAACTCCTACAATGAGCAGTTCTTC
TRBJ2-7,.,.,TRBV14,CASSQDLSGGPFRGQYF,TGTGCCAGCAGCCAAGATCTTTCCGGAGGGCCCTTCCGCGGGCAGTACTTC
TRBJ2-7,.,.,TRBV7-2,CASSPIGVGGEQYF,TGTGCCAGCAGCCCTATCGGGGTTGGGGGCGAGCAGTACTTC
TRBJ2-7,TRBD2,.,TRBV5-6,CASSFYKWTSGSSYEQYF,TGTGCCAGCAGCTTCTACAAATGGACTAGCGGGAGTTCCTACGAGCAGTACTTC
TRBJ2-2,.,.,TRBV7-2,CASSSSVLNTGELFF,TGTGCCAGCAGCTCCAGCGTACTGAACACCGGGGAGCTGTTTTTT
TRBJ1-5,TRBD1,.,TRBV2,CATKQGALNQPQHF,TGTGCCACCAAACAGGGGGCTCTCAATCAGCCCCAGCATTTT
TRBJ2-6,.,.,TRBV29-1,CSVEEESGANVLTF,TGCAGCGTTGAAGAAGAATCCGGGGCCAACGTCCTGACTTTC
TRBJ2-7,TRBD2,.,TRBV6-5,CASSYTGTSGVYEQYF,TGTGCCAGCAGTTACACCGGGACTAGCGGAGTCTACGAGCAGTACTTC
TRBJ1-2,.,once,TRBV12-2,CASRLARYGYTF,TGTGCAAGTCGCTTAGCACGGTACGGCTACACCTTC
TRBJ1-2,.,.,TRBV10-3,CATGGGLVYGYTF,TGTGCCACGGGCGGGGGTTTAGTATATGGCTACACCTTC
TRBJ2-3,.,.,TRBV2,CASSGGRDPDTQYF,TGTGCCAGCAGTGGGGGCAGGGATCCGGATACGCAGTATTTT
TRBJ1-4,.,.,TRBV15,CATSRDTATATNEKLFF,TGTGCCACCAGCAGAGATACTGCTACTGCAACTAATGAAAAACTGTTTTTT
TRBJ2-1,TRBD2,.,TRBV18,CASSLGTSGHNEQFF,TGTGCCAGCTCACTAGGGACTAGCGGCCACAATGAGCAGTTCTTC
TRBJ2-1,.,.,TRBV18,CASSPGNHNEQFF,TGTGCCAGCTCACCGGGGAACCACAATGAGCAGTTCTTC
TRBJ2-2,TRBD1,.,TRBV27,CASSGQAITGELFF,TGTGCCAGCAGCGGACAGGCAATCACCGGGGAGCTGTTTTTT
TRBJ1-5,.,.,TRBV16,CASSQVAGNQPQHF,TGTGCCAGCAGCCAAGTGGCAGGGAATCAGCCCCAGCATTTT
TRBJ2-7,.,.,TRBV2,CASSEGPSPHEQYF,TGTGCCAGCAGTGAAGGGCCCTCACCCCACGAGCAGTACTTC
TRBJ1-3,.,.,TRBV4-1,CASSRDGTSGNTIYF,TGCGCCAGCAGCCGGGACGGAACCTCTGGAAACACCATATATTTT
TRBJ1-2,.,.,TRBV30,CAWSGRVVYGYTF,TGTGCCTGGAGTGGCCGGGTGGTCTATGGCTACACCTTC